The present T cell receptor (beta chain) was sequenced within a study of beta chain features in type 1 diabetes (dated by TCRdb to the late 2010s). Study-level background: Mean age, gender distribution, total cell number and subset yield did not differ between patients and healthy donors. Across all samples, around 100 million sorted cells were examined, and cell number per subset correlated strongly with RNA yield. In the study, recently diagnosed type 1 diabetes patients and matched healthy donors were compared on the TCRB repertoires of their sorted circulating CD4+ T cell subsets. Regulatory and stem cell-like memory subsets were obtained from only 8 patients and about eight healthy donors, while naive and central memory subsets were obtained from all 28 donors.

All of the isolated RNA was reverse transcribed with the High Capacity cDNA Reverse Transcription Kit, so expressed TCRB transcripts were sequenced. Deep immunoSEQ sequencing was applied to naive, central memory and regulatory T cell samples, giving an average of about 3.8 million total reads per sample. Sorted cells were lysed in RLT buffer and RNA was extracted with DNase-treated RNeasy Micro or Mini kits, depending on cell number. To prevent cross-contamination, every cell subset was processed on its own, while patient and healthy donor samples were processed together. TCRB sequences were amplified from cDNA with the immunoSEQ multiplex PCR, producing 87-bp fragments spanning the CDR3 region. Sequencing of the amplicons was done on the Illumina HiSeq platform. The source study handled its data this way. Synthetic template baselines were used to correct PCR bias computationally, reads within Hamming distance 2 were collapsed, and singletons that could not be merged were discarded. By aligning reads against IMGT, V, D and J genes, CDR3 length, and insertions or deletions at six rearrangement sites were assigned. Clonotype counts were normalized to sorted cell number within each subset before computing true diversity and Gini coefficients with the tcR R package. The overlap coefficient, calculated on TCRB nucleotide sequences, was used to measure repertoire sharing. Out-of-frame TCRB sequences from naive cells were analyzed to stand in for the pre-selection repertoire. Not all clones reach the TCRdb copy of this immuneACCESS table, which keeps in-frame sequences only. Checked studies attribute under half of the gap to unresolved V genes and leave the rest unexplained. That table gives V, J and clone size, and the DNA gave D and trimming. The sample data list around 350,000 clones, and roughly 12% of these were observed just once. Roughly 0.017% of the sample rests with the top ten.

Here is what the overall study found, with its caveats: At VDJ recombination sites, patients with type 1 diabetes made fewer insertions and deleted more nucleotides, a pattern implying thymic rearrangement abnormalities. Because cDNA was sequenced instead of genomic DNA, activated cells with high expression could be over-represented, although the groups did not differ in activation or CD3 levels. Because the HLA sub-analyses included only small numbers of individuals, any influence of HLA type on TCRB rearrangement was left unresolved. The naive, central memory and regulatory TCRB repertoires appeared to resemble one another more closely among patients than among healthy donors. In all four CD4+ subsets, TCRB CDR3 length was moderately but significantly shorter in type 1 diabetes patients. PCR may preferentially amplify shorter templates, but because patient and control samples were amplified and corrected together, any resulting skew would affect both groups equally.

About this clone: It has no known antigen specificity. Within one base of it there is no much larger clone, and no base qualities were kept.

Each donor gave one peripheral blood draw, approximately 0.11 L on average, collected into heparinised tubes. Using a panel that included CD45RO, CCR7, CD25, CD127, CD95 and CD27, naive, central memory, regulatory and stem cell-like memory CD4+ T cells were sorted on a BD FACSAria II. Every sorted population had a purity above 98%. PBMCs were isolated right away by Lymphoprep density gradient centrifugation and were stained directly, without culture. To minimize batch effects, samples were stained and sorted in pairs, one healthy donor with one patient per experiment. From cysteine to phenylalanine, the CDR3 is 16 amino acids long. The only DNA kept is the CDR3, 48 bases in frame from the first base. Germline trimming: 5 bases from V, 7 bases from J; junction bases outside gene matches: 9. CDR1 and CDR2 (MDHEN, SYDVKM) derive from the germline V gene.

Rearrangement joined TRBV28 to TRBJ2-5, and TRBD2 matches 14 of the central bases. Source material: naive CD4+ T cells from blood. Interpreted using the paper, the cell subset or site label stands for: true naive CD4+ T cells. The receptor was derived from a man between 18 and 29 years old in good health. The CDR3 in this case is CASSPQTSGRAGTQYF. The nucleotide sequence reads as follows: TGTGCCAGCAGTCCACAGACTAGCGGGAGGGCCGGGACCCAGTACTTC.